This is a list of T cell receptor beta chains from one sample in a study of T cells after posttransplantation cyclophosphamide. Libraries were prepared by immunoSEQ multiplex PCR; TCRdb keeps only in-frame clonotypes and omits some of them. The data contain 25,000 or so clones, 86% of them singletons. Material: PBMCs. The source of these receptors is an older woman with a blood cancer, CMV-positive, and with a related stem cell donor. CDR3s include the opening cysteine and the closing phenylalanine or tryptophan. The D gene is left open where the match is weak.

d_call	j_call	v_call	cdr3_nt	cdr3_aa
TRBD1	TRBJ2-2	TRBV5-1	TGCGCCAGCAGCTTGGGAGGGGGCGTCACCGGGGAGCTGTTTTTT	CASSLGGGVTGELFF
TRBD1	TRBJ1-3	TRBV7-9	TGTGCCAGCAGCCCGAACCCGGGACAGATAAACACCATATATTTT	CASSPNPGQINTIYF
TRBD2	TRBJ2-1	TRBV7-3	TGTGCCAGCAGCCAAAGACTAGCGGGAGGAAATGAGCAGTTCTTC	CASSQRLAGGNEQFF
TRBD1	TRBJ1-1	TRBV5-6	TGTGCCAGCAGTTGGAGGGGACAGAGGAACACTGAAGCTTTCTTT	CASSWRGQRNTEAFF
TRBD1	TRBJ1-2	TRBV2	TGTGCCAGCAGGCTGGGACAGGGCCGAGCTAACTATGGCTACACCTTC	CASRLGQGRANYGYTF
.	TRBJ1-1	TRBV7-9	TGTGCCAGCAGCTTCGGCCGGGACACTGAAGCTTTCTTT	CASSFGRDTEAFF
.	TRBJ1-1	TRBV5-4	TGTGCCAGCGGGACACCCAACACTGAAGCTTTCTTT	CASGTPNTEAFF
TRBD2	TRBJ2-7	TRBV19	TGTGCCAGTAGTAATCCGGGACTAGCGGGCGGTGCCTACGAGCAGTACTTC	CASSNPGLAGGAYEQYF
.	TRBJ2-3	TRBV6-5	TGTGCCACCTCAAGGCAAGCGGGCTTGTCAGGGACGCAGTATTTT	CATSRQAGLSGTQYF
TRBD1	TRBJ2-4	TRBV6-6	TGTGCCAGCAGTTACCCACAGGGGATCGACAAAAACATTCAGTACTTC	CASSYPQGIDKNIQYF